These 24 T cell receptor beta chains were all obtained from the same sample, sequenced in a study of shared clonotypes between healthy human individuals. Method: immunoSEQ multiplex PCR; TCRdb's copy keeps in-frame clones and lacks some. Of approximately 2.1 million clones in the sample, approximately 95% were seen once. Sequencing was done on a sample of naive CD4+ T cells from PBMCs. This sample's subset: CD45RA+ positively selected. The receptor source for this set is a man younger than 35 in good health. Some clones in this sample may be carry-over from other donors' samples.

About this clone: Other DNA sequences in the same sample also yield this CDR3. V gene TRBV5-4 combines with J gene TRBJ2-1; TRBD2 matches 10 bases. This CDR3 is 15 amino acids long. Germline V CDR1 and CDR2: SGHNT, YYREEE (reference sequence). J lost 5 bases, V lost 3 bases, and 5 bases had no gene match. DNA of the CDR3: TGTGCCAGCAGCTCGCGGACTAGCGGCAACAATGAGCAGTTCTTC. This codes for CASSSRTSGNNEQFF.

The chain carries TRBV28 and TRBJ2-3; D not certain. The CDR3 has 16 residues. The V end was cut by 5 bases, the J end by 4 bases, with 19 bases between. In germline, CDR1 is MDHEN, CDR2 SYDVKM. The CDR3 region has the DNA TGTGCCAGCAGTCTTCCTGGTTCTGTGGTCTCAGATACGCAGTATTTT. Its protein product is CASSLPGSVVSDTQYF.

V and J are TRBV28 and TRBJ1-2; D remains ambiguous. The CDR3 runs to 14 residues. The germline V and J ends were trimmed by 8 bases and 2 bases, with 15 bases remaining between them. Germline values: CDR1 MDHEN, CDR2 SYDVKM. This chain's CDR3 is CASQQTLKNYGYTF. CDR3 in DNA: TGTGCCAGCCAACAGACCCTAAAAAACTATGGCTACACCTTC.

The gene calls are TRBV6-1 and TRBJ1-1; D perhaps matches TRBD1 (5 bases). Germline CDR1 is MNHNS and CDR2 is SASEGT. The CDR3 totals 14 residues. V was shortened by 1 base and J by 4 bases, with 10 bases between the two germline ends. CDR3 sequence: CASSEEYRTTEAFF. CDR3 DNA: TGTGCCAGCAGTGAAGAGTACAGGACCACTGAAGCTTTCTTT.

This clone appeared a single time. The chain is built from TRBV2 and TRBJ2-7; tentatively, D is TRBD1 or TRBD2 (6 bases each). V was shortened by 7 bases and J by 11 bases, with 24 bases between the two germline ends. The CDR3 covers 14 residues. Germline lookup yields CDR1 SNHLY and CDR2 FYNNEI. The CDR3 DNA is TGTGCCAGCACCCCTTCGAGGGGGTACGGGGAGGAGTACTTC. It encodes CASTPSRGYGEEYF.

This clone has only one observation. The CDR3 DNA reads TGCGCCAGCAACGGGCCAGCGGGGATTACCGGGGAGCTGTTTTTT. The encoded protein is CASNGPAGITGELFF. The V gene is TRBV10-2, the J gene TRBJ2-2; the match to TRBD2 covers 7 bases. CDR3 length: 15 residues. V shed 7 bases, J shed 5 bases, and the junction held 10 bases outside the gene matches. Germline CDR1 reads WSHSY; CDR2 reads SAAADI.

Note on this clone: The sample has other DNA sequences that encode this CDR3 too. The CDR3 spells CASSEGGATYEQYF. Here the CDR3 DNA reads TGTGCCAGCAGTGAAGGGGGGGCTACCTACGAGCAGTACTTC. V and J are TRBV6-1 and TRBJ2-7; D is tentatively TRBD1 or TRBD2 (6 bases each). Germline V gives CDR1 MNHNS, CDR2 SASEGT. This CDR3 comprises 14 residues. Trimming took 1 base from V and 2 from J, leaving 9 bases between them.

The chain combines TRBV14 with TRBJ1-2; maybe TRBD1 (5 bases). The CDR3 sequence is 14 residues long. Germline V gives CDR1 SGHDN, CDR2 FVKESK. The V end was cut by 4 bases, the J end by 3 bases, with 12 bases between. The CDR3 DNA is TGTGCCAGCAGCCCGGGTTGGGGGGACTATGGCTACACCTTC. Translation: CASSPGWGDYGYTF.

The rearrangement joins TRBV29-1 to TRBJ2-2, with D possibly matching TRBD1 (5 bases). The CDR3 extends over 13 amino acids. CDR1 is SQVTM, CDR2 ANQGSEA, per germline. Trimming stripped 5 bases from V and 6 bases from J, with 13 bases between. This CDR3 reads CSVSGIVAGELFF. DNA for the CDR3: TGCAGCGTTTCAGGGATAGTAGCCGGGGAGCTGTTTTTT.

J is TRBJ1-3 and V is TRBV18, with TRBD1 matching 8 bases. Per germline, CDR1 KGHSH and CDR2 LQKENI. The CDR3 runs to 17 residues. V dropped 6 bases and J dropped 2; count of bases not matched to a gene: 12. The DNA for the CDR3 is TGTGCCAGCTCGAGGGAACCTTCGGGACAGGCTGGAAACACCATATATTTT. It encodes CASSREPSGQAGNTIYF.

The gene calls are TRBV29-1 and TRBJ2-2; D remains unclear. Between the trimmed V and J ends, which lost 6 bases and 0 bases, there was a span of 17 bases. Germline lookup yields CDR1 SQVTM and CDR2 ANQGSEA. This CDR3 has 16 residues. CDR3 nucleotides: TGCAGCGTCGCCTTTCGGCGGATAGCGAACACCGGGGAGCTGTTTTTT. It translates to CSVAFRRIANTGELFF.

The chain is built from TRBV23-1 and TRBJ1-1; possible D gene TRBD1, 5 bases. TRBV23-1 is filed as an ORF, its function uncertain. With 4 bases removed from V and 7 bases from J, the gap between germline ends came to 13 bases. The CDR3 is made up of 13 amino acids. In nucleotides, the CDR3 is TGCGCCAGCAGTCGGGACGGGAGAGGTGAAGCTTTCTTT. It specifies CASSRDGRGEAFF.

This chain joins TRBV18 and TRBJ2-2; D perhaps matches TRBD2 (5 bases). V dropped 4 bases and J dropped 6 bases, with 9 bases sitting between them. The CDR3 has 13 amino acids. Per the germline V gene, CDR1 is KGHSH and CDR2 is LQKENI. The DNA of the CDR3 is TGTGCCAGCTCACAGAGGGAACCCGGGGAGCTGTTTTTT. Translating it yields CASSQREPGELFF.

On this clone: Other DNA variants within this sample encode the same CDR3. The chain couples TRBV5-4 to TRBJ2-5, with a possible D match to TRBD2 (6 bases). The germline CDR1 and CDR2 sequences are SGHNT and YYREEE (reference sequence). CDR3 length equals 13 residues. V was cut by 4 bases and J by 2 bases, with 9 bases left in between. This chain's CDR3 is CASSRSGQETQYF. The CDR3 nucleotides are TGTGCCAGCAGCCGGAGCGGGCAAGAGACCCAGTACTTC.

V and J are TRBV5-6 and TRBJ2-2, with unresolved D. V was clipped by 0 bases and J by 4 bases, with 10 bases between them. This CDR3 spans 15 amino acids. Germline V gene lookup returns CDR1 SGHDT and CDR2 YYEEEE. CDR3 protein: CASSLVGPGTGELFF. DNA of the CDR3: TGTGCCAGCAGCTTGGTAGGGCCGGGCACCGGGGAGCTGTTTTTT.

This clone is a singleton in its sample. The J gene is TRBJ2-3, the V gene TRBV6-1; possibly TRBD1 or TRBD2 for D (5 bases each). The CDR3 is 14 amino acids. CDR1 is MNHNS, CDR2 SASEGT, per germline. Trimming shortened V by 4 bases and J by 4 bases, and 12 bases separated the two germline ends. In nucleotides, the CDR3 is TGTGCCAGCAGTGGCCGCAAGGGACCAGATACGCAGTATTTT. Protein sequence: CASSGRKGPDTQYF.

The chain employs TRBV19 and TRBJ1-5; D is uncertain. The germline V and J ends were trimmed by 3 bases and 0 bases, with 18 bases remaining between them. There are 18 residues in the CDR3. CDR1 is LNHDA, CDR2 SQIVND, per germline (reference sequence). The CDR3 bases are TGTGCCAGTAGTATCGCCGCCCCCCGGCCCCTTAGCAATCAGCCCCAGCATTTT. Its translation is CASSIAAPRPLSNQPQHF.

This clone was counted between two and nine times. The V call is TRBV28, the J call TRBJ1-5; TRBD1 might be the D (5 bases). The CDR3 loop spans 13 amino acids. The germline V gene encodes CDR1 MDHEN and CDR2 SYDVKM. The V and J ends lost 5 bases and 9 bases respectively, with 14 bases between them. This chain's CDR3 is CASSQTALAPQHF. The CDR3 nucleotides read TGTGCCAGCAGTCAGACAGCCTTGGCGCCCCAGCATTTT.

The CDR3 DNA follows: TGTGCCAGCAGCCACACCCCGACAAGAGGCCAAGAGACCCAGTACTTC. Translated, it gives CASSHTPTRGQETQYF. The genes are TRBV5-4 and TRBJ2-5; no clear D gene. Germline V gene data show CDR1 as SGHNT and CDR2 as YYREEE (reference sequence). Trimming pared 4 bases from V and 1 base from J, leaving 17 bases between. The CDR3 extends over 16 amino acids. The full variable domain, with the rest looked up from reference TRBV5-4 and TRBJ2-5, is ETGVTQSPTHLIKTRGQQVTLRCSSQSGHNTVSWYQQALGQGPQFIFQYYREEENGRGNFPPRFSGLQFPNYSSELNVNALELDDSALYLCASSHTPTRGQETQYFGPGTRLLVL.

CDR3 region: CASSSQQGAGSYNEQFF. The CDR3 DNA sequence: TGCGCCAGCAGCTCACAACAGGGGGCCGGGTCCTACAATGAGCAGTTCTTC. The rearrangement joins TRBV5-1 to TRBJ2-1, with 9 bases identical to TRBD1. J was trimmed by 1 base and V by 3 bases; bases with no gene match: 8. Per the germline V gene, CDR1 is SGHRS and CDR2 is YFSETQ. There are 17 residues in the CDR3.

In DNA form, the CDR3 reads TGCAGCGCTGCCCGGGGGCATGGAGACGAGCAGTACTTC. Protein sequence: CSAARGHGDEQYF. The chain carries TRBV29-1 and TRBJ2-7, with D possibly being TRBD1 or TRBD2 (6 bases each). This CDR3 spans 13 amino acids. Trimming stripped 7 bases from V and 5 bases from J, with 18 bases between. Germline V gives CDR1 SQVTM, CDR2 ANQGSEA.

The chain recombines TRBV5-4 with TRBJ2-1, with a tentative D call TRBD2 (6 bases). V lost 4 bases, J lost 4 bases, and 18 bases lay in between. The CDR3 spans 16 residues. The germline CDR1 and CDR2 sequences are SGHNT and YYREEE (reference sequence). The CDR3 nucleotides read TGTGCCAGCAGCAGATCGGGACTCCTAATGTACAATGAGCAGTTCTTC. It is translated as CASSRSGLLMYNEQFF.

V and J are TRBV6-6 and TRBJ2-7; a possible D gene is TRBD1 (7 bases). The germline gives CDR1 MNHNY, CDR2 SVGAGI (reference sequence). V was clipped by 10 bases and J by 6 bases, with 19 bases between them. The CDR3 length is 13 residues. The CDR3 sequence is CATRGTAGAEQYF. The CDR3 DNA reads as TGTGCCACCCGAGGGACAGCGGGTGCCGAGCAGTACTTC.

Points on this clone: This sample includes further DNA sequences coding for the same CDR3. The chain uses TRBV2 and TRBJ2-7; D is possibly TRBD2 (6 bases). Germline V gives CDR1 SNHLY, CDR2 FYNNEI. Trimming cost V 5 bases and J 0 bases, with 14 bases left between them. CDR3 length: 15 amino acids. The CDR3 DNA sequence: TGTGCCAGCAGTCTGACTAGTGGAATCTCCTACGAGCAGTACTTC. Translating it yields CASSLTSGISYEQYF.